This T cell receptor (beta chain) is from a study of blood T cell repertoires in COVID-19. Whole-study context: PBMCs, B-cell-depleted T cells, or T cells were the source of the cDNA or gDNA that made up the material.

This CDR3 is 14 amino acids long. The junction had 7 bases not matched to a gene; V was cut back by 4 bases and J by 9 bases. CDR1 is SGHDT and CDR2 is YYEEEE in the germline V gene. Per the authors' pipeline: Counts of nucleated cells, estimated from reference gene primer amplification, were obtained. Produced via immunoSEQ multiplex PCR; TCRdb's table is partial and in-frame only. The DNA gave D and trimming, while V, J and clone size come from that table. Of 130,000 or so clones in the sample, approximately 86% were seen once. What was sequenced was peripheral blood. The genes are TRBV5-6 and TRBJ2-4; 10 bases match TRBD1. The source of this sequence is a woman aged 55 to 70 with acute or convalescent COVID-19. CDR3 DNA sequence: TGTGCCAGCAGCGGCGACAGGGGGCATGGCATTCAGTACTTC. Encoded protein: CASSGDRGHGIQYF. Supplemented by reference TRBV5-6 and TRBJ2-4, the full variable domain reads DAGVTQSPTHLIKTRGQQVTLRCSPKSGHDTVSWYQQALGQGPQFIFQYYEEEERQRGNFPDRFSGHQFPNYSSELNVNALLLGDSALYLCASSGDRGHGIQYFGAGTRLSVL.